This T cell receptor (beta chain) was retrieved from a study of cytotoxic CD8 clonotypes in ibrutinib-treated CLL. About the research overall: Response samples were taken after a median around eleven months of treatment, range 6 to 36. Mean yields were approximately 270,000 productive templates and around 98,000 productive rearrangements per sample. Findings and limits, study-wide: Public clonotypes were seen rarely and were contracted or stable on treatment. Relative to age-matched healthy donors, clonality at baseline was higher, and it tracked circulating CD8+ T-cell counts.

The repertoire was sequenced with immunoSEQ multiplex PCR; TCRdb's copy has only in-frame clones and lacks some. The profile shows approximately 210,000 clones, 72% of them singletons. This CDR3 contains 17 residues. Trimming removed 2 bases from V and 0 bases from J; junction bases left unmatched: 7. Germline lookup yields CDR1 LNHDA and CDR2 SQIVND (reference sequence). This clone was counted between two and nine times. Its antigen remains unidentified. The V call is TRBV19, the J call TRBJ2-7; 10 nucleotides agree with TRBD2. The starting material was PBMCs, obtained after 24 months of ibrutinib treatment. The sequence was obtained from a human donor with chronic lymphocytic leukemia. DNA for the CDR3: TGTGCCAGTAGTATACAGACTAGCGGGCTGAGCTCCTACGAGCAGTACTTC. It encodes CASSIQTSGLSSYEQYF.